This T cell receptor (beta chain) was identified during a study of vaccination effects on CD4 cells after COVID-19. Study results and limitations: The study, lacking early post-infection timepoints, had few convalescent patients.

Note on this clone: Its antigen is unknown.

Data came from immunoSEQ multiplex PCR; TCRdb stores just in-frame clones and leaves some out. The sample yields roughly 32,000 clones, about 70% seen once. Under the ViraFEST assay, PBMC were stimulated with viral peptide pools so that antigen-specific CD4+ T cells expanded. Sequencing was performed afterwards. Between days 10 and 11 of culture, CD4+ T cells were separated out. Either the BNT162b2 or mRNA-1273 vaccine was given to participants in two doses. Nucleocapsid antibodies were negative in the vaccine recipients, who had never had SARS-CoV-2 infection. PBMC cultures contained about 1.9 million cells per well, roughly 10 IU/ml IL-2 and roughly 9.5 ug/ml peptides. Half of the medium was exchanged for IL-2 medium on both days 3 and 7. V was clipped by 4 bases and J by 3 bases; unmatched bases: 7. The CDR3 is made up of 15 amino acids. Germline CDR1 and CDR2: ENHRY and SYGVKD.

J is TRBJ2-7 and V is TRBV10-3; 9 nucleotides line up with TRBD2. The TCR was taken from a human donor who received a COVID-19 vaccine. This specimen was CD4+ T cells from PBMCs cultured with HCoV-229E spike peptides, taken after COVID-19 vaccination. For the CDR3, the DNA is TGTGCCATCAGTGCTTGGCTAGCGGGACGCTACGAGCAGTACTTC. It codes for CAISAWLAGRYEQYF.